These T cell receptor beta chains were read from a single sample in a study of OX40 agonist ivuxolimab in advanced cancers. Some clones are missing from TCRdb's copy, which holds only in-frame ones; the method was immunoSEQ multiplex PCR. This table has about 76,000 clones, 85% to 90% appearing once. This sample comprised CD4+ or CD8+ T cells sorted from blood, obtained in a trial of the OX40 agonist ivuxolimab. The origin of the receptors is an adult with an advanced solid tumor such as melanoma, head and neck, liver or kidney cancer. Both conserved end residues are part of each CDR3. A D gene is named only where the DNA matches it firmly. Part of the rows lack a size; the others show once, few, many or a class for expanded clones.

d_call: TRBD1
clone_size: NA
cdr3_length: 18
j_call: TRBJ2-6
v_call: TRBV28
cdr3_aa: CASSIRQGRGSGANVLTF
cdr3_nt: TGTGCCAGCAGTATCCGACAGGGCAGGGGCTCTGGGGCCAACGTCCTGACTTTC

d_call: NA
clone_size: NA
cdr3_length: 14
j_call: TRBJ1-5
v_call: TRBV9
cdr3_aa: CASSPEGQWQPQHF
cdr3_nt: TGTGCCAGCAGCCCGGAGGGTCAGTGGCAGCCCCAGCATTTT

d_call: NA
clone_size: few
cdr3_length: 14
j_call: TRBJ1-2
v_call: TRBV4-1
cdr3_aa: CASSQPSRSYGYTF
cdr3_nt: TGCGCCAGCAGCCAACCATCCCGGAGCTATGGCTACACCTTC

d_call: NA
clone_size: once
cdr3_length: 12
j_call: TRBJ2-1
v_call: TRBV11-2
cdr3_aa: CASSLVAYEQFF
cdr3_nt: TGTGCCAGCAGCTTAGTAGCTTATGAGCAGTTCTTC

d_call: NA
clone_size: NA
cdr3_length: 15
j_call: TRBJ1-5
v_call: TRBV2
cdr3_aa: CASRSNSGWNQPQHF
cdr3_nt: TGTGCCAGCAGGTCAAACAGCGGTTGGAATCAGCCCCAGCATTTT

d_call: NA
clone_size: NA
cdr3_length: 13
j_call: TRBJ1-2
v_call: TRBV5-4
cdr3_aa: CASSQDGGEGYTF
cdr3_nt: TGTGCCAGCAGCCAAGATGGAGGGGAAGGCTACACCTTC

d_call: NA
clone_size: NA
cdr3_length: 14
j_call: TRBJ1-2
v_call: TRBV6-5
cdr3_aa: CASSYSQGNYGYTF
cdr3_nt: TGTGCCAGCAGTTACTCACAGGGTAACTATGGCTACACCTTC

d_call: TRBD2
clone_size: NA
cdr3_length: 15
j_call: TRBJ2-7
v_call: TRBV6-1
cdr3_aa: CASSILAGEPYEQYF
cdr3_nt: TGTGCCAGCAGCATACTAGCGGGAGAACCCTACGAGCAGTACTTC

d_call: TRBD2
clone_size: once
cdr3_length: 15
j_call: TRBJ2-7
v_call: TRBV7-8
cdr3_aa: CASSLGAGGIHEQYF
cdr3_nt: TGTGCCAGCAGCTTAGGAGCGGGAGGAATTCACGAGCAGTACTTC

d_call: NA
clone_size: NA
cdr3_length: 14
j_call: TRBJ1-2
v_call: TRBV19
cdr3_aa: CASIDREDMSGYTF
cdr3_nt: TGTGCCAGTATAGACCGGGAGGACATGTCGGGCTACACCTTC

d_call: TRBD1
clone_size: once
cdr3_length: 15
j_call: TRBJ2-7
v_call: TRBV29-1
cdr3_aa: CSVIPGDRPSYEQYF
cdr3_nt: TGCAGCGTTATCCCAGGGGACAGGCCCTCCTACGAGCAGTACTTC

d_call: TRBD2
clone_size: once
cdr3_length: 16
j_call: TRBJ2-3
v_call: TRBV7-2
cdr3_aa: CASSGRIAGGSDTQYF
cdr3_nt: TGTGCCAGCAGCGGAAGGATAGCGGGAGGTTCAGATACGCAGTATTTT

d_call: TRBD2
clone_size: NA
cdr3_length: 14
j_call: TRBJ2-1
v_call: TRBV4-1
cdr3_aa: CASSHRTSDNEQFF
cdr3_nt: TGCGCCAGCAGCCACCGGACTAGCGACAATGAGCAGTTCTTC

d_call: NA
clone_size: NA
cdr3_length: 16
j_call: TRBJ2-3
v_call: TRBV6-5
cdr3_aa: CASSYSPPRDGDTQYF
cdr3_nt: TGTGCCAGCAGTTACTCCCCTCCGAGGGATGGAGATACGCAGTATTTT

d_call: NA
clone_size: once
cdr3_length: 13
j_call: TRBJ1-5
v_call: TRBV25-1
cdr3_aa: CASSGTAGQPQHF
cdr3_nt: TGTGCCAGCAGTGGTACGGCGGGACAGCCCCAGCATTTT

d_call: TRBD2
clone_size: NA
cdr3_length: 15
j_call: TRBJ2-7
v_call: TRBV28
cdr3_aa: CASSRGVAGVYEQYF
cdr3_nt: TGTGCCAGCAGCCGTGGGGTGGCGGGGGTCTACGAGCAGTACTTC

d_call: NA
clone_size: NA
cdr3_length: 16
j_call: TRBJ1-4
v_call: TRBV2
cdr3_aa: CASSPGVWGTNEKLFF
cdr3_nt: TGTGCCAGCAGCCCCGGAGTCTGGGGCACTAATGAAAAACTGTTTTTT

d_call: TRBD2
clone_size: NA
cdr3_length: 15
j_call: TRBJ2-7
v_call: TRBV6-5
cdr3_aa: CASSPQGAGAYEQYF
cdr3_nt: TGTGCCAGCAGTCCCCAAGGAGCGGGGGCCTACGAGCAGTACTTC

d_call: NA
clone_size: NA
cdr3_length: 15
j_call: TRBJ2-7
v_call: TRBV6-5
cdr3_aa: CASSLQPPPAHEQYF
cdr3_nt: TGTGCCAGCAGTCTCCAACCTCCCCCGGCCCACGAGCAGTACTTC

d_call: NA
clone_size: once
cdr3_length: 13
j_call: TRBJ1-1
v_call: TRBV27
cdr3_aa: CASSTGENTEAFF
cdr3_nt: TGTGCCAGCAGCACCGGGGAGAACACTGAAGCTTTCTTT

d_call: NA
clone_size: NA
cdr3_length: 11
j_call: TRBJ1-1
v_call: TRBV27
cdr3_aa: CASSSGTEAFF
cdr3_nt: TGTGCCAGCAGTTCGGGAACTGAAGCTTTCTTT

d_call: NA
clone_size: NA
cdr3_length: 16
j_call: TRBJ1-5
v_call: TRBV28
cdr3_aa: CASSLGFLVVGQPQHF
cdr3_nt: TGTGCCAGCAGTTTAGGGTTCTTGGTGGTAGGCCAGCCCCAGCATTTT

d_call: NA
clone_size: NA
cdr3_length: 17
j_call: TRBJ2-3
v_call: TRBV9
cdr3_aa: CASSVSVLGGTTDTQYF
cdr3_nt: TGTGCCAGCAGCGTATCGGTCCTGGGCGGGACCACAGATACGCAGTATTTT

d_call: TRBD2
clone_size: NA
cdr3_length: 18
j_call: TRBJ2-3
v_call: TRBV9
cdr3_aa: CASSGALAGGPGADTQYF
cdr3_nt: TGTGCCAGCAGCGGCGCTCTCGCGGGAGGGCCTGGCGCAGATACGCAGTATTTT

d_call: NA
clone_size: NA
cdr3_length: 18
j_call: TRBJ1-2
v_call: TRBV30
cdr3_aa: CAWTVGPFRRGSNYGYTF
cdr3_nt: TGTGCCTGGACCGTCGGACCTTTCCGGCGGGGTTCTAACTATGGCTACACCTTC

d_call: TRBD1
clone_size: NA
cdr3_length: 14
j_call: TRBJ1-1
v_call: TRBV11-3
cdr3_aa: CASSLTGVNTEAFF
cdr3_nt: TGTGCCAGCAGCTTGACAGGGGTGAACACTGAAGCTTTCTTT

d_call: NA
clone_size: NA
cdr3_length: 15
j_call: TRBJ1-1
v_call: TRBV6-1
cdr3_aa: CASSGGGPRGTEAFF
cdr3_nt: TGTGCCAGCAGTGGGGGGGGCCCCAGGGGCACTGAAGCTTTCTTT

d_call: NA
clone_size: NA
cdr3_length: 13
j_call: TRBJ2-7
v_call: TRBV18
cdr3_aa: CASSLAGSYEQYF
cdr3_nt: TGTGCCAGCTCACTTGCCGGATCCTACGAGCAGTACTTC

d_call: TRBD1
clone_size: NA
cdr3_length: 11
j_call: TRBJ2-7
v_call: TRBV29-1
cdr3_aa: CSVRTGGEQYF
cdr3_nt: TGCAGCGTTCGTACAGGGGGCGAGCAGTACTTC

d_call: TRBD2
clone_size: NA
cdr3_length: 16
j_call: TRBJ2-1
v_call: TRBV14
cdr3_aa: CASSQGASGFYNEQFF
cdr3_nt: TGTGCCAGCAGCCAAGGTGCTAGCGGCTTCTACAATGAGCAGTTCTTC

d_call: NA
clone_size: NA
cdr3_length: 16
j_call: TRBJ2-1
v_call: TRBV9
cdr3_aa: CASSVGGLAGYNEQFF
cdr3_nt: TGTGCCAGCAGCGTCGGAGGGCTAGCTGGATACAATGAGCAGTTCTTC

d_call: TRBD1
clone_size: NA
cdr3_length: 13
j_call: TRBJ2-7
v_call: TRBV6-6
cdr3_aa: CASSRQGSYEQYF
cdr3_nt: TGTGCCAGCAGCCGACAGGGGTCCTACGAGCAGTACTTC

d_call: NA
clone_size: NA
cdr3_length: 16
j_call: TRBJ1-1
v_call: TRBV23-1
cdr3_aa: CASSQSQGRGDTEAFF
cdr3_nt: TGCGCCAGCAGTCAAAGTCAGGGGAGAGGGGACACTGAAGCTTTCTTT

d_call: NA
clone_size: NA
cdr3_length: 17
j_call: TRBJ2-7
v_call: TRBV4-1
cdr3_aa: CASSQAWTADTVYEQYF
cdr3_nt: TGCGCCAGCAGCCAAGCGTGGACAGCCGATACAGTCTACGAGCAGTACTTC

d_call: NA
clone_size: NA
cdr3_length: 14
j_call: TRBJ1-5
v_call: TRBV28
cdr3_aa: CASSFFRLEEAQHF
cdr3_nt: TGTGCCAGCAGTTTTTTTAGGTTGGAAGAGGCCCAGCATTTT

d_call: TRBD2
clone_size: NA
cdr3_length: 17
j_call: TRBJ2-3
v_call: TRBV7-9
cdr3_aa: CASSLEGSSGRMDTQYF
cdr3_nt: TGTGCCAGCAGCTTAGAGGGCTCTAGCGGGAGGATGGATACGCAGTATTTT

d_call: TRBD1
clone_size: NA
cdr3_length: 15
j_call: TRBJ1-3
v_call: TRBV5-4
cdr3_aa: CASSSGTGAGNTIYF
cdr3_nt: TGTGCCAGCAGCTCCGGGACAGGGGCTGGAAACACCATATATTTT

d_call: TRBD1
clone_size: NA
cdr3_length: 14
j_call: TRBJ1-5
v_call: TRBV19
cdr3_aa: CASSGTGGYQPQHF
cdr3_nt: TGTGCCAGTAGTGGGACAGGGGGCTATCAGCCCCAGCATTTT

d_call: NA
clone_size: NA
cdr3_length: 15
j_call: TRBJ2-7
v_call: TRBV6-6
cdr3_aa: CASSYLSGPSYEQYF
cdr3_nt: TGTGCCAGCAGTTACCTTAGCGGCCCTTCCTACGAGCAGTACTTC

d_call: NA
clone_size: NA
cdr3_length: 17
j_call: TRBJ2-7
v_call: TRBV4-2
cdr3_aa: CASSQDAGTAGSYEQYF
cdr3_nt: TGTGCCAGCAGCCAAGATGCGGGGACAGCTGGTTCCTACGAGCAGTACTTC

d_call: TRBD1
clone_size: NA
cdr3_length: 14
j_call: TRBJ2-7
v_call: TRBV6-1
cdr3_aa: CASRGTAISYEQYF
cdr3_nt: TGTGCCAGCAGGGGGACAGCTATCTCCTACGAGCAGTACTTC

d_call: TRBD1
clone_size: NA
cdr3_length: 14
j_call: TRBJ2-6
v_call: TRBV11-3
cdr3_aa: CASSLGQGSNVLTF
cdr3_nt: TGTGCCAGCAGCTTAGGACAGGGTAGTAACGTCCTGACTTTC

d_call: NA
clone_size: NA
cdr3_length: 16
j_call: TRBJ1-2
v_call: TRBV5-4
cdr3_aa: CASSSPRAKGEYGYTF
cdr3_nt: TGTGCCAGCAGCTCCCCCCGGGCAAAGGGAGAGTATGGCTACACCTTC

d_call: NA
clone_size: NA
cdr3_length: 9
j_call: TRBJ1-2
v_call: TRBV11-3
cdr3_aa: CASSLPPTF
cdr3_nt: TGTGCCAGCAGCTTACCCCCCACCTTC

d_call: TRBD1
clone_size: NA
cdr3_length: 14
j_call: TRBJ2-5
v_call: TRBV2
cdr3_aa: CASSPDRGPETQYF
cdr3_nt: TGTGCCAGCAGTCCCGACAGGGGGCCCGAGACCCAGTACTTC

d_call: TRBD2
clone_size: NA
cdr3_length: 16
j_call: TRBJ2-7
v_call: TRBV10-3
cdr3_aa: CAISESGDSGAYEQYF
cdr3_nt: TGTGCCATCAGTGAGTCTGGTGACAGCGGGGCCTACGAGCAGTACTTC

d_call: NA
clone_size: NA
cdr3_length: 14
j_call: TRBJ2-7
v_call: TRBV19
cdr3_aa: CASSTNTGSTEQYF
cdr3_nt: TGTGCCAGTAGTACGAACACAGGGTCGACGGAGCAGTACTTC

d_call: NA
clone_size: NA
cdr3_length: 12
j_call: TRBJ2-6
v_call: TRBV4-1
cdr3_aa: CASSQVTGVLTF
cdr3_nt: TGCGCCAGCAGCCAAGTTACGGGCGTCCTGACTTTC

d_call: TRBD1
clone_size: NA
cdr3_length: 12
j_call: TRBJ1-1
v_call: TRBV4-1
cdr3_aa: CASSQGTDSAFF
cdr3_nt: TGTGCCAGCAGCCAAGGGACAGACTCAGCTTTCTTT

d_call: NA
clone_size: NA
cdr3_length: 13
j_call: TRBJ2-5
v_call: TRBV19
cdr3_aa: CASSDGGAETQYF
cdr3_nt: TGTGCCAGTAGCGATGGGGGAGCAGAGACCCAGTACTTC

d_call: TRBD1
clone_size: NA
cdr3_length: 17
j_call: TRBJ1-5
v_call: TRBV9
cdr3_aa: CASSVAQDRGSNQPQHF
cdr3_nt: TGTGCCAGCAGCGTAGCCCAAGACAGGGGTAGCAATCAGCCCCAGCATTTT

d_call: TRBD1
clone_size: NA
cdr3_length: 16
j_call: TRBJ2-3
v_call: TRBV7-8
cdr3_aa: CASSLGRGSYTDTQYF
cdr3_nt: TGTGCCAGCAGCTTAGGCAGGGGGTCATACACAGATACGCAGTATTTT

d_call: NA
clone_size: NA
cdr3_length: 14
j_call: TRBJ2-2
v_call: TRBV6-1
cdr3_aa: CASSVRSSTGELFF
cdr3_nt: TGTGCCAGCAGTGTCAGGTCCTCGACCGGGGAGCTGTTTTTT

d_call: NA
clone_size: NA
cdr3_length: 13
j_call: TRBJ2-7
v_call: TRBV9
cdr3_aa: CASSARGGYEQYF
cdr3_nt: TGTGCCAGCAGCGCCAGGGGGGGGTACGAGCAGTACTTC

d_call: NA
clone_size: NA
cdr3_length: 14
j_call: TRBJ1-4
v_call: TRBV30
cdr3_aa: CAWSLGESNEKLFF
cdr3_nt: TGTGCCTGGAGTCTGGGGGAGTCTAATGAAAAACTGTTTTTT

d_call: TRBD2
clone_size: few
cdr3_length: 19
j_call: TRBJ2-1
v_call: TRBV18
cdr3_aa: CASSPGAASGRPYYNEQFF
cdr3_nt: TGTGCCAGCTCACCCGGAGCGGCTAGCGGGAGACCGTACTACAATGAGCAGTTCTTC